A selection of T cell receptor beta chains follows, all from one sample in a study of blood T cell repertoires in COVID-19. TCRdb's table, derived via immunoSEQ multiplex PCR, lists solely in-frame clones and lacks some. The sample carries about 120,000 clones, roughly nine tenths recorded once. Sequenced material: peripheral blood. The receptor set was obtained from a man between 70 and 80 years old with active or convalescent COVID-19. CDR3s include the opening cysteine and the closing phenylalanine or tryptophan. Each record gives: V gene, CDR3 length, D gene, J gene, clone size, CDR3 DNA, CDR3 protein. The D gene is left open where the match is weak. A clone size is listed for some rows: how often the clone was seen (once, few, many), or a class if it is expanded.

TRBV3-1/TRBV3-2	14	TRBD2	TRBJ2-3	NA	TGTGCCACAGGCCGGCGGGAGTTCGCAGATACGCAGTATTTT	CATGRREFADTQYF
TRBV27	15	NA	TRBJ1-2	NA	TGTGCCAGCAGTTTTGGTTCAGGGTTGACCTATGGCTACACCTTC	CASSFGSGLTYGYTF
TRBV19	16	NA	TRBJ1-5	NA	TGTGCCAGTATCTTCAAAGGGGGTCTAAGCAATCAGCCCCAGCATTTT	CASIFKGGLSNQPQHF
TRBV29-1	13	NA	TRBJ2-3	NA	TGCAGCGCCCGAGGGCAGGGGGGAGATACGCAGTATTTT	CSARGQGGDTQYF
TRBV27	15	NA	TRBJ2-3	few	TGTGCCAGCAGTCCGTCCATCGGGAGATCAGATACGCAGTATTTT	CASSPSIGRSDTQYF
TRBV27	14	NA	TRBJ2-6	NA	TGTGCCAGCAGGGGGCCTCCTGGGGCCAACGTCCTGACTTTC	CASRGPPGANVLTF
TRBV6-5	15	NA	TRBJ2-1	NA	TGTGCCAGCAGTTACTCAGCGGGCAGGGACAATGAGCAGTTCTTC	CASSYSAGRDNEQFF
TRBV7-9	13	NA	TRBJ1-5	NA	TGTGCCAGCAGCTTCGCGGGAGATCAGCCCCAGCATTTT	CASSFAGDQPQHF
TRBV28	14	NA	TRBJ2-7	NA	TGTGCCAGCAGGAGGCACCGGGACACCTACGAGCAGTACTTC	CASRRHRDTYEQYF
TRBV28	15	TRBD1	TRBJ1-1	NA	TGTGCCAGCAGTGCCCCGGGACAGGGGAACACTGAAGCTTTCTTT	CASSAPGQGNTEAFF
TRBV7-9	14	NA	TRBJ2-5	NA	TGTGCCAGCAGCTTTAAACAGGGAGGGGAGACCCAGTACTTC	CASSFKQGGETQYF
TRBV12-3/TRBV12-4	13	NA	TRBJ2-7	NA	TGTGCCAGCGGGGTGTCAGGGATTTACGAGCAGTACTTC	CASGVSGIYEQYF
TRBV19	15	TRBD1	TRBJ2-2	NA	TGTGCCAGTAGGACAGGGGACAGGGCCACCGGGGAGCTGTTTTTT	CASRTGDRATGELFF
TRBV4-2	15	NA	TRBJ2-1	few	TGTGCCAGCAGCCAAGTTATAGGGAGGTTCAATGAGCAGTTCTTC	CASSQVIGRFNEQFF
TRBV28	15	TRBD2	TRBJ2-1	NA	TGTGCCAGCAGCCGGGGGGGGAAAGTTAAAAATGAGCAGTTCTTC	CASSRGGKVKNEQFF
TRBV24-1	22	TRBD2	TRBJ2-1	NA	TGTGCCACCAGTGGAGTCAGGGGAGGGACTAGCGGGAGATTGTCCTCGGGCAATGAGCAGTTCTTC	CATSGVRGGTSGRLSSGNEQFF
TRBV5-1	17	NA	TRBJ2-7	few	TGCGCCAGCAGCTTGGGGAGGGTGGAGGGCGGCTCCTACGAGCAGTACTTC	CASSLGRVEGGSYEQYF
TRBV9	16	TRBD2	TRBJ2-7	NA	TGTGCCAGCAGCGCGGGACTAGCGGCCCAAAGGAACGAGCAGTACTTC	CASSAGLAAQRNEQYF